This T cell receptor (beta chain) was captured by sequencing in a study of OX40 agonist ivuxolimab in advanced cancers. A remark on this clone: What it recognizes is unknown.

Researchers took blood at baseline, on cycle 4 day 1, and on cycle 7 day 1. The V end lost 2 bases, the J end lost 4 bases, and 14 bases lay between the germline ends. The CDR3 is 15 residues long. Germline V lookup: CDR1 KGHSH, CDR2 LQKENI. Study-level results: Averaged across samples, CD8+ T cells carried more expanded clones than CD4+ did.

Sequenced by immunoSEQ multiplex PCR; TCRdb stores in-frame clones only, minus some. The table records tens of thousands of clones, roughly 84% of them present only once. The material sequenced was CD4+ or CD8+ T cells sorted from blood, taken in a trial of the OX40 agonist ivuxolimab. This TCR was recovered from an adult with an advanced solid tumor such as melanoma, head and neck, liver or kidney cancer. V and J are TRBV18 and TRBJ2-5, with D possibly being TRBD2 (6 bases). This CDR3 reads CASSPKAGARETQYF. CDR3 DNA sequence: TGTGCCAGCTCACCAAAAGCGGGTGCTAGAGAGACCCAGTACTTC.